The next 31 T cell receptor beta chains were all read from a single sample in a study of T cells in localized non-small cell lung cancer. The data were produced by immunoSEQ multiplex PCR, yet TCRdb's version contains in-frame clones alone and is incomplete. The sample contains roughly 61,000 clones, 75% to 85% of which appear only once. The material was PBMCs, obtained before any cancer treatment. The receptor set was obtained from a man aged 40 to 69 with stage II lung adenocarcinoma.

The chain carries TRBV6-5 and TRBJ2-3; maybe TRBD2 (6 bases). This CDR3 has 12 amino acids. From germline, CDR1 is MNHEY and CDR2 SVGAGI. The V and J ends lost 4 bases and 4 bases respectively, with 6 bases between them. CDR3 nucleotide sequence: TGTGCCAGCAGTTCGGGGGCAGATACGCAGTATTTT. The encoded protein is CASSSGADTQYF.

This clone showed up just a few times. The chain has TRBV6-6 and TRBJ1-4; D possibly corresponds to TRBD1 (5 bases). V was cut by 0 bases and J by 3 bases, with 8 bases left in between. This CDR3 comprises 15 residues. The germline gives CDR1 MNHNY, CDR2 SVGAGI (reference sequence). CDR3 DNA sequence: TGTGCCAGCAGTTACTCCCAGACAGCTAATGAAAAACTGTTTTTT. Protein: CASSYSQTANEKLFF.

This clone occurred a few times. The rearrangement uses TRBV5-5 and TRBJ2-1; D might be TRBD1 (5 bases). This CDR3 spans 16 amino acids. V lost 4 bases, J lost 9 bases, and 23 bases lay in between. CDR1 and CDR2 from the germline V gene are SGHKS and YYEKEE (reference sequence). The CDR3 nucleotides are TGTGCCAGCAGCCCTGTTAGGTCGCAGGGAAGGAGTGAGCAGTTCTTC. Protein sequence: CASSPVRSQGRSEQFF.

J is TRBJ1-1 and V is TRBV5-1, with D hard to call. Trimming took 3 bases from V and 3 from J, leaving 9 bases between them. This CDR3 has 13 amino acids. From germline, CDR1 is SGHRS and CDR2 YFSETQ. The CDR3, as DNA: TGCGCCAGCAGCTGGGCCCCCGACACTGAAGCTTTCTTT. Encoded protein: CASSWAPDTEAFF. Variable domain in full (rest from reference TRBV5-1 and TRBJ1-1): KAGVTQTPRYLIKTRGQQVTLSCSPISGHRSVSWYQQTPGQGLQFLFEYFSETQRNKGNFPGRFSGRQFSNSRSEMNVSTLELGDSALYLCASSWAPDTEAFFGQGTRLTVV.

The chain is built from TRBV7-9 and TRBJ2-3, with D uncertain. The CDR3 is made up of 11 amino acids. V was pared by 0 bases and J by 5 bases, with 0 bases between. Germline assignment: CDR1 SEHNR and CDR2 FQNEAQ (reference sequence). The CDR3 DNA is TGTGCCAGCAGCTTAGCAGATACGCAGTATTTT. It yields the protein CASSLADTQYF.

This chain uses TRBV2 with TRBJ2-1; 10 nucleotides line up with TRBD2. The ends lost 6 bases at V and 5 bases at J; junction bases unmatched: 10. Germline CDR1 SNHLY, CDR2 FYNNEI. This CDR3 contains 16 residues. The CDR3 bases are TGTGCCAGCAGGGCGAGGACTAGCGGACTGAACAATGAGCAGTTCTTC. Protein product: CASRARTSGLNNEQFF.

Judged by abundance, this clone is large. The chain has TRBV4-3 and TRBJ2-1, with 15 bases matching TRBD2. The CDR3 is made up of 18 amino acids. Germline V gene sequence: CDR1 LGHNA, CDR2 YSLEER. The J segment lost 5 bases and the V segment lost 3 bases, leaving 8 bases of the junction unmatched. CDR3 sequence: CASSQGYGTSGRHNEQFF. DNA for the CDR3: TGCGCCAGCAGCCAGGGTTATGGGACTAGCGGGAGGCACAATGAGCAGTTCTTC.

This sequence joins TRBV30 and TRBJ1-2; a possible D gene is TRBD1 (6 bases). CDR1 is GTSNPN and CDR2 is SVGIG in the germline V gene (reference sequence). V lost 2 bases to trimming and J lost 4 bases, with 8 bases between them. The CDR3 loop spans 12 amino acids. CDR3 DNA sequence: TGTGCCTGGAGTCGGGGGCTCTATGGCTACACCTTC. Translated: CAWSRGLYGYTF. Full variable domain (outside the CDR3, taken from reference TRBV30 and TRBJ1-2): SQTIHQWPATLVQPVGSPLSLECTVEGTSNPNLYWYRQAAGRGLQLLFYSVGIGQISSEVPQNLSASRPQDRQFILSSKKLLLSDSGFYLCAWSRGLYGYTFGSGTRLTVV.

This clone was recorded a few times. The J gene is TRBJ1-6, the V gene TRBV6-6; a weak D match, TRBD1 (6 bases). V dropped 7 bases and J dropped 7 bases, with 14 bases sitting between them. In germline, CDR1 is MNHNY, CDR2 SVGAGI (reference sequence). This CDR3 spans 14 amino acids. CDR3 DNA: TGTGCCAGCACCAAGGGGGACATCAATTCACCCCTCCACTTT. Its translation is CASTKGDINSPLHF.

The chain carries TRBV6-5 and TRBJ1-1; 8 nucleotides align to TRBD1. V gave up 5 bases and J gave up 3 bases; unmatched junction bases: 5. This CDR3 region has 14 residues. The V gene's germline CDR1 is MNHEY and CDR2 SVGAGI. The CDR3 DNA reads TGTGCCAGCAGTCATAGGGGACAGGACACTGAAGCTTTCTTT. It codes for CASSHRGQDTEAFF.

J is TRBJ2-2 and V is TRBV19; the D gene is possibly TRBD2 (5 bases). Germline V gene sequence: CDR1 LNHDA, CDR2 SQIVND (reference sequence). Deletions cut 8 bases from V and 4 bases from J, with 11 bases between. The CDR3 extends over 13 amino acids. The CDR3 loop is CASFTGFTGELFF. CDR3 coding DNA: TGTGCCAGTTTTACGGGATTCACCGGGGAGCTGTTTTTT.

This chain joins TRBV15 and TRBJ1-1; D unresolved. Germline assignment: CDR1 LNHNV and CDR2 YYDKDF (reference sequence). The CDR3 spans 14 residues. V dropped 0 bases and J dropped 0 bases, with 5 bases sitting between them. The chain's CDR3 is CATSRDKMNTEAFF. In DNA, the CDR3 is TGTGCCACCAGCAGAGATAAAATGAACACTGAAGCTTTCTTT.

The rearrangement uses TRBV2 and TRBJ2-3; 10 bases map to TRBD2. The germline CDR1 and CDR2 sequences are SNHLY and FYNNEI. J gave up 10 bases and V 8 bases, and 9 bases lay outside the gene matches. The CDR3 runs to 13 residues. As DNA, the CDR3 is TGTGCCAGCGTTGAGCGGGAGGGCCAGGCGCAGTATTTT. Amino acid sequence: CASVEREGQAQYF.

By sample fraction, this clone is medium-sized. The chain joins TRBV21-1 to TRBJ2-1; the table's D gene call, TRBD2, was not cross checked with the DNA. TRBV21-1 is deemed a pseudogene. This CDR3 comprises 16 residues. The CDR3 is CASSKESGRSYNEQFF. The CDR3 nucleotides read TGTGCCAGCAGCAAAGAAAGCGGGAGGTCCTACAATGAGCAGTTCTTC.

This clone was counted once. The chain has TRBV18 and TRBJ2-5; TRBD1 aligns across 8 bases. Per the germline V gene, CDR1 is KGHSH and CDR2 is LQKENI. The junction had 7 bases not matched to a gene; V was cut back by 3 bases and J by 4 bases. The CDR3 extends over 15 amino acids. The CDR3 DNA follows: TGTGCCAGCTCACCCGGGACAGGAATAATAGAGACCCAGTACTTC. It translates to CASSPGTGIIETQYF.

The rearrangement joins TRBV7-2 to TRBJ2-7; no clear D. The ends were cut back, 1 base at V and 1 base at J, with 5 bases in the middle. The CDR3 is 13 amino acids. CDR1 and CDR2 (germline): SGHTA, FQGNSA. The CDR3 sequence is CASSLEKSYEQYF. In DNA, the CDR3 is TGTGCCAGCAGCTTAGAAAAGTCCTACGAGCAGTACTTC.

V is TRBV6-5 and J is TRBJ1-2, with D possibly being TRBD1 (5 bases). The CDR3 sequence is 14 residues long. Trimming removed 0 bases at V and 6 bases at J, with 11 bases between. Germline V CDR1 and CDR2: MNHEY, SVGAGI. CDR3 coding DNA: TGTGCCAGCAGTTACTCGGGGCTGGAGGATGGCTACACCTTC. Its protein is CASSYSGLEDGYTF.

This rearrangement joins TRBV10-3 to TRBJ1-2, with D possibly being TRBD1 (5 bases). Germline V gene lookup returns CDR1 ENHRY and CDR2 SYGVKD. The CDR3 is 13 residues long. The V end lost 8 bases, the J end lost 3 bases, and 13 bases lay between the germline ends. CDR3 nucleotides: TGTGCCATCGGTAGCCAGGGTTACTATGGCTACACCTTC. It translates to CAIGSQGYYGYTF.

This clone occurred a few times. This chain joins TRBV2 and TRBJ1-1, with TRBD1 as a possible D gene (5 bases). Germline V lookup: CDR1 SNHLY, CDR2 FYNNEI. This CDR3 region has 13 residues. V dropped 3 bases and J dropped 4 bases, with 9 bases sitting between them. This CDR3 is CASSDMGGTEAFF. The CDR3 bases are TGTGCCAGCAGTGATATGGGGGGCACTGAAGCTTTCTTT. The full variable domain, completed using reference TRBV2 and TRBJ1-1, is EPEVTQTPSHQVTQMGQEVILRCVPISNHLYFYWYRQILGQKVEFLVSFYNNEISEKSEIFDDQFSVERPDGSNFTLKIRSTKLEDSAMYFCASSDMGGTEAFFGQGTRLTVV.

This clone has only a few counts. The chain recombines TRBV4-3 with TRBJ1-2; tentative D call: TRBD1 (6 bases). Trimming stripped 0 bases from V and 4 bases from J, with 12 bases between. Germline loops: CDR1 LGHNA, CDR2 YSLEER. There are 15 residues in the CDR3. In DNA form, the CDR3 reads TGCGCCAGCAGCCAAGATACAGGGCTGGGCTATGGCTACACCTTC. This encodes CASSQDTGLGYGYTF.

This chain uses TRBV15 with TRBJ2-7, with 10 bases fitting TRBD2. The CDR3 runs 17 residues. Trimming at V came to 2 bases and at J to 2 bases, leaving 9 bases not matched to a gene. Germline V gene data show CDR1 as LNHNV and CDR2 as YYDKDF (reference sequence). Here the CDR3 DNA reads TGTGCCACCAGCAGATCTTCGAGCGGGAGGGCCACCTACGAGCAGTACTTC. The encoded protein is CATSRSSSGRATYEQYF.

V usage is TRBV30 and J usage is TRBJ2-3, with D perhaps assigned TRBD1 or TRBD2 (5 bases each). The germline V gene has CDR1 GTSNPN and CDR2 SVGIG (reference sequence). This CDR3 is 12 amino acids long. The V gene lost 8 bases and the J gene lost 0 bases, with 9 bases spanning the gap. The CDR3 coding sequence is TGTGCCGGCCGGGACAGCACAGATACGCAGTATTTT. Translated: CAGRDSTDTQYF.

The V gene is TRBV25-1, the J gene TRBJ2-5, with 7 bases aligning to TRBD2. The CDR3 has 16 amino acids. V shed 6 bases, J shed 0 bases, and the junction held 10 bases outside the gene matches. Germline V gives CDR1 MGHDK, CDR2 SYGVNS. CDR3 DNA sequence: TGTGCCAGCAGGGAGGGAGGGGCGAGGTACCAAGAGACCCAGTACTTC. Residues: CASREGGARYQETQYF.

A single count supports this clone. The chain carries TRBV15 and TRBJ2-2; D remains unclear. The CDR3 is 11 amino acids. Between the trimmed V and J ends, which lost 9 bases and 1 base, there was a span of 3 bases. Per the germline V gene, CDR1 is LNHNV and CDR2 is YYDKDF (reference sequence). CDR3 loop: CATGNTGELFF. The CDR3 DNA reads as TGTGCCACTGGGAACACCGGGGAGCTGTTTTTT.

About this clone: The junction does not match germline at one end; this may be a read error. J is TRBJ2-2 and V is TRBV6-5; a weak D match, TRBD2 (5 bases). Per germline, CDR1 MNHEY and CDR2 SVGAGI. The CDR3 length is 14 residues. CDR3 bases: TGTGCCAGCAGAGCTCCGGGGAACCCCGGGGAGCTGTTTTTT. This gives the protein CASRAPGNPGELFF.

The chain links TRBV7-9 to TRBJ1-2; D not resolved. Germline values: CDR1 SEHNR, CDR2 FQNEAQ (reference sequence). The V end was cut by 1 base, the J end by 5 bases, with 17 bases between. The CDR3 consists of 16 residues. CDR3: CASSLGMAGNPYGYTF. CDR3 coding DNA: TGTGCCAGCAGCTTAGGGATGGCAGGCAATCCGTATGGCTACACCTTC.

As concerns this clone: One end of the junction is discordant with germline, which a read error may explain. The V call is TRBV6-1, the J call TRBJ2-7; 7 nucleotides align to TRBD1. Germline CDR1 and CDR2: MNHNS and SASEGT. This CDR3 comprises 14 residues. This CDR3 is CASSERGTAGRGCF. As DNA, the CDR3 is TGTGCCAGCAGTGAAAGGGGGACCGCGGGCAGGGGGTGCTTC.

The chain has TRBV19 and TRBJ1-5; TRBD1 might be the D (5 bases). In germline, CDR1 is LNHDA, CDR2 SQIVND (reference sequence). V shed 6 bases and J shed 9 bases, with 21 bases lying between them. The CDR3 has 15 amino acids. CDR3: CASSFGGAPAAPQHF. CDR3 DNA sequence: TGTGCCAGTAGCTTTGGCGGGGCCCCCGCTGCGCCCCAGCATTTT.

The chain couples TRBV9 to TRBJ2-2, with a possible D match to TRBD2 (5 bases). The CDR3 is 16 amino acids. Looked up from germline, CDR1 is SGDLS and CDR2 is YYNGEE. The V end lost 4 bases, the J end lost 2 bases, and 15 bases lay between the germline ends. CDR3 region: CASSLRPSGNTGELFF. Here the CDR3 DNA reads TGTGCCAGCAGCTTACGACCCAGCGGAAACACCGGGGAGCTGTTTTTT.

The chain has TRBV5-1 and TRBJ2-7, with 9 bases fitting TRBD1. This CDR3 spans 14 amino acids. V lost 5 bases, J lost 6 bases, and 9 bases stayed unmatched. Per the germline V gene, CDR1 is SGHRS and CDR2 is YFSETQ. The CDR3 region is CASSYGTGNPEQYF. The CDR3 DNA is TGCGCCAGCAGTTACGGGACAGGGAACCCCGAGCAGTACTTC.

The J gene is TRBJ2-3, the V gene TRBV9, with D uncertain. In germline, CDR1 is SGDLS, CDR2 YYNGEE. V lost 3 bases to trimming and J lost 4 bases, with 9 bases between them. There are 13 residues in the CDR3. As DNA, the CDR3 is TGTGCCAGCAGCGCACAGACCGCAGATACGCAGTATTTT. Encoded protein: CASSAQTADTQYF.